The clone carrying this TCR beta chain was counted ten times or more. Amplification of TCR alpha and beta CDR3 regions from RNA used iRepertoire nested multiplex PCR. Tissue mRNA or PBMC total RNA, roughly 90-450 ng, went into one-step reverse transcription and amplification. Via MiXCR, TCRdb re-called the multiplex PCR reads, giving one row per CDR3 protein. The sample yields 110,000 or so distinct CDR3 sequences, 20% to 25% seen once. The data derive from a study of glioma-infiltrating T cells. Sample: glioma tissue, nonneoplastic brain tissue, or PBMCs (not recorded which). The clonotype originates from a human donor with low-grade glioma or glioblastoma, undergoing nonglioma brain surgery, or in good health (not recorded which).

The CDR3 protein is CASRPETVTGELFF. DNA of the CDR3: TGTGCCAGCAGGCCTGAGACAGTCACCGGGGAGCTGTTTTTT. V usage is TRBV12-3 or TRBV12-4 and J usage is TRBJ2-2; D possibly corresponds to TRBD1 (5 bases). V lost 6 bases to trimming and J lost 4 bases, with 12 bases between them. This CDR3 comprises 14 residues.